In its sample, the clone carrying this TCR beta chain was seen a few times. The ends were cut back, 6 bases at V and 4 bases at J, with 12 bases in the middle. The germline V gene has CDR1 MNHNY and CDR2 SVGAGI (reference sequence). CDR3 length equals 13 residues. The data were obtained in a study of control samples from healthy donors and cancer patients. Data came from immunoSEQ multiplex PCR; TCRdb stores just in-frame clones and leaves some out. Of 55,000 to 90,000 clones in the sample, 84% were seen once. The V and J genes are TRBV6-6 and TRBJ1-2, with TRBD1 as a possible D gene (5 bases). The receptor was derived from a man aged 50 to 59 in good health. The source material was blood. The CDR3 region is CASSQQEIYGYTF. In DNA form, the CDR3 reads TGTGCCAGCAGCCAACAGGAAATCTATGGCTACACCTTC.